The 9 T cell receptor beta chains presented below share a single source sample, sequenced in a study of patients and donors after allogeneic stem cell transplantation. TCRdb re-called the RT-PCR reads through MiXCR, storing one row per CDR3 protein. The table shows about 230,000 distinct CDR3 sequences, with less than 15% occurring only once. The sequencing sample was made of blood, either unsorted or a sorted T cell fraction (not recorded which). The receptors shown here come from a human donor who was either an allogeneic HSCT recipient or a stem cell or donor lymphocyte infusion donor (not recorded which). It is not recorded whose cells these are; they may come from a transplant donor.

The J gene is TRBJ2-5, the V gene TRBV7-9, with D possibly being TRBD2 (6 bases). V lost 6 bases, J lost 5 bases, and 10 bases lay in between. Looked up from germline, CDR1 is SEHNR and CDR2 is FQNEAQ (reference sequence). This CDR3 is built from 12 residues. The CDR3 loop is CASRRGGETQYF. The CDR3 coding sequence is TGTGCCAGCAGACGTGGGGGGGAGACCCAGTACTTC.

The V and J genes are TRBV30 and TRBJ2-7; 9 nucleotides align to TRBD1. The CDR3 is made up of 16 amino acids. Trimming at V came to 0 bases and at J to 9 bases, leaving 15 bases not matched to a gene. The germline V gene has CDR1 GTSNPN and CDR2 SVGIG (reference sequence). The CDR3 loop is CAWSVLGTGTTERQYF. The CDR3 nucleotides read TGTGCCTGGAGTGTTCTGGGGACAGGGACGACCGAGCGGCAGTACTTC.

This clonotype was seen a few times. The gene calls are TRBV20-1 and TRBJ2-5; 9 bases agree with TRBD1. This CDR3 contains 14 residues. Losses at the gene ends were 5 bases for V and 1 base for J; bases not matched to a gene: 5. CDR1 is DFQATT and CDR2 is SNEGSKA in the germline V gene (reference sequence). The CDR3 sequence: CSAPRTGVQETQYF. The CDR3 bases are TGCAGTGCTCCGCGGACAGGGGTCCAAGAGACCCAGTACTTC.

In its sample, this clonotype was seen a few times. V usage is TRBV5-8 and J usage is TRBJ2-7; D gene unclear. There are 13 residues in the CDR3. V was trimmed by 1 base and J by 5 bases, leaving 10 bases between them. Germline lookup yields CDR1 SGHTS and CDR2 YDEGEE. CDR3 nucleotide sequence: TGTGCCAGCAGCTTGAGGGTTTCGCACGAGCAGTACTTC. It encodes CASSLRVSHEQYF.

The gene calls are TRBV5-1 and TRBJ1-1; 7 bases match TRBD1. The CDR3 runs 14 residues. With 6 bases clipped from V and 7 bases from J, the junction kept 12 bases outside the gene matches. Germline assignment: CDR1 SGHRS and CDR2 YFSETQ. The CDR3, as DNA: TGCGCCAGCAAGTTGTCCGGGACAGTGGGTGAAGCTTTCTTT. Its translation is CASKLSGTVGEAFF.

This clonotype was seen at least ten times. The gene calls are TRBV9 and TRBJ1-2, with D uncertain. The V gene's germline CDR1 is SGDLS and CDR2 YYNGEE. The V end was cut by 0 bases, the J end by 2 bases, with 8 bases between. This CDR3 contains 14 residues. CDR3 DNA: TGTGCCAGCAGCGTAGGACCTACAAACTATGGCTACACCTTC. Translation gives CASSVGPTNYGYTF.

This clonotype was seen a few times. J is TRBJ2-1 and V is TRBV18; no definite D call. The ends were cut back, 6 bases at V and 10 bases at J, with 7 bases in the middle. Germline CDR1 KGHSH, CDR2 LQKENI. This CDR3 has 10 amino acids. The CDR3 sequence is CASSRQEQFF. The CDR3 coding sequence is TGTGCCAGCTCCCGTCAGGAGCAGTTCTTC.

V is TRBV19 and J is TRBJ2-5, with D tentatively TRBD2 (7 bases). V was trimmed by 6 bases and J by 4 bases, leaving 12 bases between them. The CDR3 runs 13 residues. The V gene's germline CDR1 is LNHDA and CDR2 SQIVND (reference sequence). The CDR3 DNA follows: TGTGCCAGTAGCGGGGGGCGGGTAGAGACCCAGTACTTC. This gives the protein CASSGGRVETQYF. Complete variable domain (other parts from reference TRBV19 and TRBJ2-5): DGGITQSPKYLFRKEGQNVTLSCEQNLNHDAMYWYRQDPGQGLRLIYYSQIVNDFQKGDIAEGYSVSREKKESFPLTVTSAQKNPTAFYLCASSGGRVETQYFGPGTRLLVL.

This clonotype was seen many times. The rearrangement joins TRBV7-9 to TRBJ2-5; TRBD2 aligns across 7 bases. Germline values: CDR1 SEHNR, CDR2 FQNEAQ (reference sequence). This CDR3 spans 13 amino acids. V gave up 6 bases and J gave up 4 bases; unmatched junction bases: 5. The CDR3 reads CASRDSGGETQYF. In DNA form, the CDR3 reads TGTGCCAGCAGAGATTCGGGAGGAGAGACCCAGTACTTC.